This T cell receptor (beta chain) was documented in a study of cytomegalovirus exposure and HLA in healthy donors. The length of the CDR3 is 15 residues. V was clipped by 6 bases and J by 7 bases; unmatched bases: 13. CDR1 is SNHLY and CDR2 is FYNNEI in the germline V gene. The PCR had 60 Vbeta and 13 Jbeta primers. Profiling relied on immunoSEQ multiplex PCR, and the TCRdb table lists in-frame clones only, not all of them. Of roughly 100,000 clones listed, less than 80% are singletons. Donors consisted of healthy bone marrow donors. The TCR originated in a man aged 60 to 75 in good health and CMV-seronegative. Sequenced sample: PBMCs. The chain employs TRBV2 and TRBJ1-1, with TRBD1 matching 8 bases. Here the CDR3 reads CASRGGLDRGSEAFF. The CDR3 nucleotides are TGTGCCAGCAGAGGGGGGTTAGACAGGGGCAGTGAAGCTTTCTTT.